This T cell receptor (beta chain) was documented in a study of Graves' ophthalmopathy and Graves' hyperthyroidism. Amplification from RNA transcripts yielded the TCR beta CDR3 regions. Second-round multiplex PCR came after first-round RT-PCR with HTBI primers. TCRdb recomputed calls from the multiplex PCR reads with MiXCR, one row per CDR3 protein. Found here are some 520,000 distinct CDR3 sequences, roughly an eighth of them singletons; the top ten hold more than 8.5%. Trimming removed 5 bases from V and 2 bases from J, with 15 bases in between. The germline V gene has CDR1 MNHNS and CDR2 SASEGT. CDR3 size: 15 residues. This clonotype was seen at least ten times.

Sequenced sample: blood. The receptor was isolated from a woman in her twenties or thirties with Graves' ophthalmopathy. The chain carries TRBV6-1 and TRBJ1-2; no clear D. CDR3 protein: CASSPSRLENYGYTF. CDR3 DNA: TGTGCCAGCAGTCCTAGCCGTCTCGAAAACTATGGCTACACCTTC.